Listed below are T cell receptor beta chains from one sample, sequenced in a study of human T cells and chemical hapten exposure. TCRdb re-analysed the RACE reads in MiXCR, keeping a single row per CDR3 protein. This table holds a few hundred thousand distinct CDR3 sequences, nearly 6.5% found once. Sequencing was performed on whole blood, taken in connection with sensitization to the hapten diphenylcyclopropenone (DPC). The receptor set was obtained from a young woman with alopecia areata. Some clones in this sample may be carry-over from other donors' samples. Both conserved end residues are part of each CDR3. The order of the fields is clone size, J gene, D gene, V gene, CDR3 protein, CDR3 DNA. The D gene is left open where the match is weak. Size tells how often a clone was seen (once, few, many) or the class of an expanded clone, and some rows leave it out.

many	TRBJ2-7	TRBD1	TRBV25-1	CASSKPGTATYEQYF	TGTGCCAGCAGTAAGCCCGGGACAGCTACCTACGAGCAGTACTTC
few	TRBJ2-5	TRBD1	TRBV5-1	CASSSDRVETQYF	TGCGCCAGCAGCTCCGACAGGGTCGAGACCCAGTACTTC
NA	TRBJ2-7	NA	TRBV20-1	CSARVAGSGEQYF	TGCAGTGCTAGAGTGGCGGGGTCCGGGGAGCAGTACTTC
few	TRBJ2-7	TRBD2	TRBV20-1	CSAELAGGYEQYF	TGCAGTGCTGAACTAGCGGGGGGCTACGAGCAGTACTTC
NA	TRBJ2-3	TRBD2	TRBV9	CASSNPDIAGRADTQYF	TGTGCCAGCAGCAATCCCGATATAGCGGGGAGGGCAGATACGCAGTATTTT
NA	TRBJ1-5	NA	TRBV18	CASSSQEWGIQPQHF	TGTGCCAGCTCATCTCAGGAATGGGGCATTCAGCCCCAGCATTTT
few	TRBJ1-2	TRBD1	TRBV12-3/TRBV12-4	CASSLGTGGRYGYTF	TGTGCCAGCAGTCTCGGGACAGGGGGCAGGTATGGCTACACCTTC
few	TRBJ1-1	TRBD1	TRBV6-6	CASSESTGEGTEAFF	TGTGCCAGCAGCGAATCGACAGGGGAAGGGACTGAAGCTTTCTTT
NA	TRBJ2-1	TRBD2	TRBV20-1	CSVFFVAGGAYNEQFF	TGCAGTGTGTTTTTTGTAGCGGGGGGGGCCTACAATGAGCAGTTCTTC
many	TRBJ1-5	NA	TRBV7-9	CASSLGYSNQPQHF	TGTGCCAGCAGCTTAGGTTATAGCAATCAGCCCCAGCATTTT
NA	TRBJ1-5	NA	TRBV12-3/TRBV12-4	CASSFSPINQPQHF	TGTGCCAGCAGTTTTTCACCTATCAATCAGCCCCAGCATTTT
few	TRBJ2-5	TRBD2	TRBV7-8	CASSFPPGTSGEETQYF	TGTGCCAGCAGCTTCCCACCCGGGACTAGCGGGGAAGAGACCCAGTACTTC
many	TRBJ1-2	NA	TRBV7-9	CASSQLTGTLGYTF	TGTGCCAGCAGCCAATTGACAGGAACGCTTGGCTACACCTTC
many	TRBJ1-2	NA	TRBV20-1	CSAAPRGGYGYTF	TGCAGTGCTGCTCCCCGAGGAGGCTATGGCTACACCTTC
many	TRBJ1-1	TRBD1	TRBV6-2/TRBV6-3	CASSYLAGTGGRSGTEAFF	TGTGCCAGCAGTTACTTAGCCGGGACAGGGGGCCGGTCGGGCACTGAAGCTTTCTTT
many	TRBJ1-1	NA	TRBV12-3/TRBV12-4	CASSSRQYTEAFF	TGTGCCAGCAGTTCCCGACAGTACACTGAAGCTTTCTTT
many	TRBJ2-7	NA	TRBV5-4	CASSGEAGLYEQYF	TGTGCCAGCAGCGGGGAGGCAGGGCTCTACGAGCAGTACTTC
many	TRBJ1-1	NA	TRBV12-3/TRBV12-4	CASSLGNYEAFF	TGTGCCAGCAGTTTAGGTAACTATGAAGCTTTCTTT
many	TRBJ1-2	TRBD1	TRBV28	CASSPGQGDGYTF	TGTGCCAGCAGTCCGGGACAGGGGGATGGCTACACCTTC
many	TRBJ2-7	TRBD1	TRBV20-1	CSARDPRGRLGEQYF	TGCAGTGCTAGAGATCCTAGGGGGCGCCTTGGCGAGCAGTACTTC
NA	TRBJ2-3	TRBD2	TRBV29-1	CSVGRLAGRSADTQYF	TGCAGCGTTGGGAGACTAGCGGGGAGGAGTGCAGATACGCAGTATTTT
few	TRBJ1-1	NA	TRBV6-2/TRBV6-3	CATSRSAEAFF	TGTGCTACCAGCAGGTCTGCTGAAGCTTTCTTT
few	TRBJ1-1	NA	TRBV18	CASSRNREMGTEAFF	TGTGCCAGCTCACGTAACAGGGAGATGGGCACTGAAGCTTTCTTT
many	TRBJ1-2	TRBD1	TRBV29-1	CSVGYRGPGYTF	TGCAGCGTTGGATACAGGGGGCCCGGCTACACCTTC
NA	TRBJ2-4	NA	TRBV6-5	CASSQGNLHFRSGIQYF	TGTGCCAGCAGTCAGGGAAACCTGCACTTTAGGTCGGGCATTCAGTACTTC
few	TRBJ1-2	NA	TRBV6-5	CASSYSSIGGYTF	TGTGCCAGCAGTTACTCTTCGATCGGTGGCTACACCTTC
few	TRBJ2-7	TRBD2	TRBV12-3/TRBV12-4	CASSLEAGGGYEQYF	TGTGCCAGCAGTCTCGAGGCGGGAGGAGGTTACGAGCAGTACTTC
many	TRBJ1-1	TRBD1	TRBV7-8	CASSLWDSGLNTEAFF	TGTGCCAGCAGCTTATGGGACAGCGGACTGAACACTGAAGCTTTCTTT
many	TRBJ1-1	NA	TRBV5-1	CASSSGGGRLTEAFF	TGCGCCAGCAGCTCCGGAGGAGGCCGTCTCACTGAAGCTTTCTTT
many	TRBJ2-1	TRBD2	TRBV10-3	CAVPLAGDYNEQFF	TGTGCCGTACCCCTCGCGGGGGACTACAATGAGCAGTTCTTC
many	TRBJ1-2	NA	TRBV7-2	CASSPPGANYGYTF	TGTGCCAGCAGCCCCCCCGGGGCTAACTATGGCTACACCTTC
NA	TRBJ2-6	TRBD1	TRBV7-2	CASSLDGTGAVLAF	TGTGCCAGCAGCTTAGATGGGACAGGGGCCGTTCTGGCTTTC
few	TRBJ2-2	NA	TRBV2	CASSGESTGELFF	TGTGCCAGCAGTGGGGAGTCCACCGGGGAGCTGTTTTTT
few	TRBJ1-2	NA	TRBV6-2/TRBV6-3	CASSPSGTEDGYTF	TGTGCCAGCAGTCCCTCCGGGACGGAGGATGGCTACACCTTC
few	TRBJ2-2	NA	TRBV20-1	CSARTDTGELFF	TGCAGTGCTAGGACGGACACCGGGGAGCTGTTTTTT
NA	TRBJ1-5	NA	TRBV6-1	CASSGPNSNQPQHF	TGTGCCAGCAGTGGACCAAATAGCAATCAGCCCCAGCATTTT
NA	TRBJ2-5	TRBD2	TRBV5-1	CASSLGLASKQETQYF	TGCGCCAGCAGCTTGGGACTAGCCAGTAAACAAGAGACCCAGTACTTC
many	TRBJ1-3	NA	TRBV7-9	CASSFTLGQGTGNTIYF	TGTGCCAGCAGCTTCACCCTGGGGCAGGGAACAGGAAACACCATATATTTT
NA	TRBJ2-3	NA	TRBV28	CASSPLLGTARTDTQYF	TGTGCCAGCAGTCCCTTACTAGGGACGGCGCGCACAGATACGCAGTATTTT
NA	TRBJ1-2	NA	TRBV7-9	CASSLAHTDYGYTF	TGTGCCAGCAGCTTAGCGCACACTGATTATGGCTACACCTTC
many	TRBJ2-3	TRBD2	TRBV11-2	CASSLVAGFTDTQYF	TGTGCCAGCAGCTTAGTAGCGGGCTTCACAGATACGCAGTATTTT